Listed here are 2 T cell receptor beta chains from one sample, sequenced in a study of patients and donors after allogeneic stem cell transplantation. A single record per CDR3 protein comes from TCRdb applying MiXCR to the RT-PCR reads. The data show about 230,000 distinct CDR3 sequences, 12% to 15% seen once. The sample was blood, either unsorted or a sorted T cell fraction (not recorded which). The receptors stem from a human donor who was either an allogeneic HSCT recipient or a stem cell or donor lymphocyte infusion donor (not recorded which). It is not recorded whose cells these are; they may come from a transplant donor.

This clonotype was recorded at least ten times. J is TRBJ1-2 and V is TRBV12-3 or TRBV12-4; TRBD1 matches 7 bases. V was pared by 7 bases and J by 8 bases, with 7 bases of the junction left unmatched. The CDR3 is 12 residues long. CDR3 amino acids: CASNEGQLGYTF. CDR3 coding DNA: TGTGCCAGCAACGAGGGACAGTTAGGCTACACCTTC.

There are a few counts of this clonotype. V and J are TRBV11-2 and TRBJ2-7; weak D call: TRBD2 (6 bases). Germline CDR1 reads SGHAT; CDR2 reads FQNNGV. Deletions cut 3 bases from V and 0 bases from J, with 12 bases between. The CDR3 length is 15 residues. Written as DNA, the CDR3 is TGTGCCAGCAGCTTGGATAGCGGAGGCTCCTACGAGCAGTACTTC. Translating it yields CASSLDSGGSYEQYF.